The TCR beta chain described here comes from a study of blood T cell repertoires in COVID-19. Profiled with immunoSEQ multiplex PCR; TCRdb holds only in-frame clones, not every one. The sample lists some 200,000 clones; about nine tenths were seen once. Germline V gives CDR1 LNHDA, CDR2 SQIVND (reference sequence). The ends lost 7 bases at V and 2 bases at J; junction bases unmatched: 12. The CDR3 runs to 17 residues. This clonotype was sampled from an elderly man with acute or convalescent COVID-19. Sequenced material: peripheral blood. The chain has TRBV19 and TRBJ2-1, with 9 bases identical to TRBD1. The chain's CDR3 is CASTLTGGRGPYNEQFF. The CDR3 region has the DNA TGTGCCAGTACTTTGACAGGGGGAAGAGGGCCCTACAATGAGCAGTTCTTC. Full variable domain (outside the CDR3, taken from reference TRBV19 and TRBJ2-1): DGGITQSPKYLFRKEGQNVTLSCEQNLNHDAMYWYRQDPGQGLRLIYYSQIVNDFQKGDIAEGYSVSREKKESFPLTVTSAQKNPTAFYLCASTLTGGRGPYNEQFFGPGTRLTVL.